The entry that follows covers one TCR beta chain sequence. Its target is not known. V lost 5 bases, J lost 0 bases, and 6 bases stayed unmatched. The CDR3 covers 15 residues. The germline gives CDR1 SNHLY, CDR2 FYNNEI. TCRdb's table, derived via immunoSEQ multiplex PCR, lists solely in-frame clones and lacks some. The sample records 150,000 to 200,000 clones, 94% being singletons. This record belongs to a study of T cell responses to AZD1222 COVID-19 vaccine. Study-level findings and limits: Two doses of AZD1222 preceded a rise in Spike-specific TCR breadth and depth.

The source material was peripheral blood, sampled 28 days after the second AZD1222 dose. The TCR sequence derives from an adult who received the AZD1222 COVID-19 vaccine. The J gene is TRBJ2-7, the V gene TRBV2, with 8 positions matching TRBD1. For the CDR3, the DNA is TGTGCCAGCAGTTTCGGACAGGGAGCCTCCTACGAGCAGTACTTC. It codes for CASSFGQGASYEQYF. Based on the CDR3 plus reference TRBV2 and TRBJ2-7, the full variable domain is EPEVTQTPSHQVTQMGQEVILRCVPISNHLYFYWYRQILGQKVEFLVSFYNNEISEKSEIFDDQFSVERPDGSNFTLKIRSTKLEDSAMYFCASSFGQGASYEQYFGPGTRLTVT.